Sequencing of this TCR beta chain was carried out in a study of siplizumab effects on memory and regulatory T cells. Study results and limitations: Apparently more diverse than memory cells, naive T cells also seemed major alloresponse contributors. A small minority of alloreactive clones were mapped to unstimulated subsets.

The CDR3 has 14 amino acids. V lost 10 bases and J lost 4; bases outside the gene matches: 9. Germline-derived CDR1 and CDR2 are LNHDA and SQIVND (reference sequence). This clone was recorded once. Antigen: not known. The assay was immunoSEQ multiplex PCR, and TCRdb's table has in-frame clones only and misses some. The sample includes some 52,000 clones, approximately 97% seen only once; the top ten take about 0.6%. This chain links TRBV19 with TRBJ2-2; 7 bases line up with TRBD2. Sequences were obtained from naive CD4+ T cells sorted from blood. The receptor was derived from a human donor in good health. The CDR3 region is CATTTGGGTGELFF. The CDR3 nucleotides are TGTGCCACGACCACGGGAGGTGGCACCGGGGAGCTGTTTTTT. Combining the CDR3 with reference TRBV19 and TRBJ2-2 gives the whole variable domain DGGITQSPKYLFRKEGQNVTLSCEQNLNHDAMYWYRQDPGQGLRLIYYSQIVNDFQKGDIAEGYSVSREKKESFPLTVTSAQKNPTAFYLCATTTGGGTGELFFGEGSRLTVL.